This TCR beta chain appears in the sequencing data of a study of long-term antiretroviral therapy in people with HIV. Trimming removed 4 bases from V and 6 bases from J; junction bases left unmatched: 7. The CDR3 is 15 residues long. Per the germline V gene, CDR1 is SGHTA and CDR2 is FQGNSA. Overall study findings and caveats: The clones with expansion before ART were dominant in the repertoire at all time points.

This clone was detected only once. Its specificity is unknown. Survey-level resolution applied to immunoSEQ assay v3.0. The method was immunoSEQ multiplex PCR; TCRdb's version includes in-frame clones alone and lacks a portion of them. The data show some 26,000 clones, less than 80% seen once. The study drew at least one pre-ART and at least two post-ART PBMC samples from every donor. The origin of this receptor is a middle-aged woman with HIV. The sample consisted of unsorted PBMCs, taken 1.1 years before starting antiretroviral therapy. The genes are TRBV7-2 and TRBJ2-2, with 8 bases identical to TRBD1. CDR3 in DNA: TGTGCCAGCAGCTACGGACAGGGAGTCGCCGGGGAGCTGTTTTTT. It specifies CASSYGQGVAGELFF. Complete variable domain (other parts from reference TRBV7-2 and TRBJ2-2): GAGVSQSPSNKVTEKGKDVELRCDPISGHTALYWYRQSLGQGLEFLIYFQGNSAPDKSGLPSDRFSAERTGGSVSTLTIQRTQQEDSAVYLCASSYGQGVAGELFFGEGSRLTVL.